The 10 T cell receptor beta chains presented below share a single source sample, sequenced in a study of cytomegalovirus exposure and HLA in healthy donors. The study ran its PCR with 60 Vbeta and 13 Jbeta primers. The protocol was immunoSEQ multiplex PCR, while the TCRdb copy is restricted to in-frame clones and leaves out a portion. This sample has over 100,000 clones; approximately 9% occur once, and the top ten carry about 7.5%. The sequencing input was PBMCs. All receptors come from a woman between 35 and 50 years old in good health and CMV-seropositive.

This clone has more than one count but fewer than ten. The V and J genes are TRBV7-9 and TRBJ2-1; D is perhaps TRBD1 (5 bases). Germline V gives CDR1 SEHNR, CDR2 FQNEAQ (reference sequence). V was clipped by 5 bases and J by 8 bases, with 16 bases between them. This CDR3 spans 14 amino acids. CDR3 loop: CASSPYNRNYEQFF. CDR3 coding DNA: TGTGCCAGCAGCCCCTATAACAGGAACTATGAGCAGTTCTTC.

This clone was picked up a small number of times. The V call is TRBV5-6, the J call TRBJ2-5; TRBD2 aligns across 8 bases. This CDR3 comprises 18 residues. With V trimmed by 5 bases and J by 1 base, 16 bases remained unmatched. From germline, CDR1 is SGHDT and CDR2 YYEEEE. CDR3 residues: CASSPRSAGALTQETQYF. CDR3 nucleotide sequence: TGTGCCAGCAGTCCCCGGTCAGCGGGGGCCCTCACCCAAGAGACCCAGTACTTC. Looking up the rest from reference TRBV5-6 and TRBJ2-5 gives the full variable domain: DAGVTQSPTHLIKTRGQQVTLRCSPKSGHDTVSWYQQALGQGPQFIFQYYEEEERQRGNFPDRFSGHQFPNYSSELNVNALLLGDSALYLCASSPRSAGALTQETQYFGPGTRLLVL.

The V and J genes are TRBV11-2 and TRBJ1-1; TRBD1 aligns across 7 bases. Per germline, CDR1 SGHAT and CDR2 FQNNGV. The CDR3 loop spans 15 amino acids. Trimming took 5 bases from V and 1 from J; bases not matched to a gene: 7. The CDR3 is CASSVPGQTNTEAFF. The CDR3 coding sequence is TGTGCCAGCAGCGTTCCGGGACAGACGAACACTGAAGCTTTCTTT.

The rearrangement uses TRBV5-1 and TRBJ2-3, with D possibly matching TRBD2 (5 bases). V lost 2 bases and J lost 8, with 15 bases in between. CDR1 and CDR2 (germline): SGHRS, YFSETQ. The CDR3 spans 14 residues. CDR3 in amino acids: CASSFSRSAGTQYF. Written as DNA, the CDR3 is TGCGCCAGCAGCTTTTCCCGGTCCGCGGGTACGCAGTATTTT.

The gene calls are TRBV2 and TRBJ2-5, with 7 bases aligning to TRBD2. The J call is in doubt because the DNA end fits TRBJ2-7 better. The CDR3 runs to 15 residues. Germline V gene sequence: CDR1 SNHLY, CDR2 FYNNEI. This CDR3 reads CASSRDYQSSYEQYF. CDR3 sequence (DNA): TGTGCCAGCAGTCGGGACTACCAGAGCTCCTACGAGCAGTACTTC.

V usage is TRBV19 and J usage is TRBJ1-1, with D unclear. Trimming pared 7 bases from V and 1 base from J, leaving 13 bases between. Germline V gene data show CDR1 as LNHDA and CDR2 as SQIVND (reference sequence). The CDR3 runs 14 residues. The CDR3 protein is CASTYPPRNTEAFF. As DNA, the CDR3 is TGTGCCAGTACCTATCCCCCAAGGAACACTGAAGCTTTCTTT.

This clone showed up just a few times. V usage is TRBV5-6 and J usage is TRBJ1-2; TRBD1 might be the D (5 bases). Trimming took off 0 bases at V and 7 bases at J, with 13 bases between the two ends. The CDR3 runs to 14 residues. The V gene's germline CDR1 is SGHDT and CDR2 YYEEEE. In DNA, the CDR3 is TGTGCCAGCAGCTTGGGCGCGGGGCTAGGTGGCTACACCTTC. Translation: CASSLGAGLGGYTF.

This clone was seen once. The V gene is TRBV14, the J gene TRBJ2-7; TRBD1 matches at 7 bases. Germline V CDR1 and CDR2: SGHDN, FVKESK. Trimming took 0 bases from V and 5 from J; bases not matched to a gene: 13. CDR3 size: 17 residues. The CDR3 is CASSQDHGRGWKDEQYF. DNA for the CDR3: TGTGCCAGCAGCCAAGATCATGGCAGGGGGTGGAAGGACGAGCAGTACTTC.

The chain's CDR3 is CASSRGQGAADTQYF. In DNA form, the CDR3 reads TGTGCCAGCAGTAGGGGACAGGGGGCTGCAGATACGCAGTATTTT. This chain uses TRBV6-1 with TRBJ2-3, with 12 bases lining up with TRBD1. V gave up 5 bases and J gave up 4 bases; unmatched junction bases: 4. Per germline, CDR1 MNHNS and CDR2 SASEGT. The CDR3 spans 15 residues.

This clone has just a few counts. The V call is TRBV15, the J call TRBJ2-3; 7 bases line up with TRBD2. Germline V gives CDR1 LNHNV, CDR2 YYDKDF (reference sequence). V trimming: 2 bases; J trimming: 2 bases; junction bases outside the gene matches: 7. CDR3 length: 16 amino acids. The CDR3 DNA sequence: TGTGCCACCAGCAGAAGCCGCGGGGGAGTCACAGATACGCAGTATTTT. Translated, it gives CATSRSRGGVTDTQYF.